This T cell receptor beta chain was sequenced during a study of STAT5B mutations in CD4+ large granular lymphocyte leukemia. General observations from the study: Data were not HLA-matched across samples. 8/27 top patient clones versus 2/35 control clones were TRBV06-family. Patient CD4-sorted repertoires stayed more clonal than healthy ones after leukemic-clone removal.

Regarding this clone: What it binds is not known.

This CDR3 comprises 14 residues. V was clipped by 3 bases and J by 1 base, with 10 bases between them. The germline CDR1 and CDR2 sequences are SGHRS and YFSETQ. The assay was immunoSEQ multiplex PCR, and TCRdb's table has in-frame clones only and misses some. Among approximately 28,000 clones listed, roughly 89% were seen once. The rearrangement links TRBV5-1 to TRBJ2-5; D is unresolved. The TCR originated in a human donor in good health. Sequenced: CD4+ T cells from blood buffy coats. CDR3 bases: TGCGCCAGCAGCTATAACAGCCCCCAAGAGACCCAGTACTTC. This gives the protein CASSYNSPQETQYF.